The present T cell receptor beta chain was sequenced within a study of blood T cell repertoires in COVID-19. Study-wide background: The study drew acute and convalescent COVID-19 samples from the United States, Italy and Spain. The analysed material was cDNA or gDNA that came from T cells, B-cell-depleted T cells, or PBMCs.

Trimming left V 5 bases short and J 6 bases short, with 8 bases between. CDR1 SNHLY and CDR2 FYNNEI come from the germline V gene. CDR3 length: 12 amino acids. As handled by the study authors: Amplification with reference gene primers provided the estimates of nucleated cell counts. Assay: immunoSEQ multiplex PCR; the TCRdb copy retains only in-frame clones and omits some. The DNA was the basis for D and trimming; V, J and clone size are from that table. This table holds about 110,000 clones, approximately 88% found once. Sequenced input: peripheral blood. The sequence derives from a human donor in a cohort sampled during active COVID-19. The rearrangement uses TRBV2 and TRBJ1-5, with a tentative D call TRBD1 (6 bases). DNA for the CDR3: TGTGCCAGCAGTCAGGGGTTTCAGCCCCAGCATTTT. It specifies CASSQGFQPQHF.